This passage covers 20 T cell receptor beta chains from one sample sequenced in a study of blood T cell repertoires in COVID-19. The method was immunoSEQ multiplex PCR; TCRdb's version includes in-frame clones alone and lacks a portion of them. The repertoire has about 190,000 clones, more than 70% of them found once; the top ten carry roughly 1.6%. Specimen: peripheral blood. The receptors here all came from a man between 18 and 35 years old with active or convalescent COVID-19.

V gene TRBV30 combines with J gene TRBJ1-6; D uncertain. Germline loops: CDR1 GTSNPN, CDR2 SVGIG (reference sequence). Between the trimmed V and J ends, which lost 2 bases and 7 bases, there was a span of 18 bases. This CDR3 has 16 amino acids. CDR3 residues: CAWSKDKTGSNSPLHF. In nucleotides, the CDR3 is TGTGCCTGGAGTAAAGACAAGACGGGGTCCAATTCACCCCTCCACTTT.

The chain has TRBV7-9 and TRBJ1-2; D is uncertain. Trimming stripped 3 bases from V and 1 base from J, with 12 bases between. CDR3 length: 15 amino acids. Germline V gene data show CDR1 as SEHNR and CDR2 as FQNEAQ (reference sequence). In DNA, the CDR3 is TGTGCCAGCAGCTTTTCGACACAGCTTAACTATGGCTACACCTTC. Protein: CASSFSTQLNYGYTF.

CDR3 region: CAGRPDSLSYEQYF. DNA for the CDR3: TGTGCCGGGAGACCGGACAGCCTCTCCTACGAGCAGTACTTC. V is TRBV2 and J is TRBJ2-7; possibly TRBD1 for D (6 bases). Per the germline V gene, CDR1 is SNHLY and CDR2 is FYNNEI. The germline V and J ends were trimmed by 11 bases and 0 bases, with 17 bases remaining between them. This CDR3 spans 14 amino acids.

This clone was observed a single time. J is TRBJ2-2 and V is TRBV18; 7 nucleotides align to TRBD1. Unmatched junction bases numbered 6, after V lost 3 bases and J lost 2 bases. Germline CDR1 reads KGHSH; CDR2 reads LQKENI. This CDR3 has 16 residues. The CDR3 protein is CASSPPGQINTGELFF. CDR3 bases: TGTGCCAGCTCACCCCCGGGACAGATAAACACCGGGGAGCTGTTTTTT.

The V call is TRBV18, the J call TRBJ1-2; TRBD1 agrees at 7 bases. Looked up from germline, CDR1 is KGHSH and CDR2 is LQKENI. The trim removed 6 bases at V and 10 bases at J, leaving 11 bases unmatched. This CDR3 spans 13 amino acids. CDR3 DNA: TGTGCCAGCTCTCCCCCGGGACAGCTTTTCTACACCTTC. Encoded protein: CASSPPGQLFYTF.

This clone showed up just a few times. Within the sample, other DNA sequences also encode this same CDR3. The gene calls are TRBV7-3 and TRBJ1-1; TRBD1 is a possible D gene (5 bases). The V end lost 5 bases, the J end lost 1 base, and 8 bases lay between the germline ends. Germline V gene sequence: CDR1 SGHTA, CDR2 FQGTGA. This CDR3 has 13 amino acids. CDR3 DNA: TGTGCCAGCAGCCTAGGGGCGAACACTGAAGCTTTCTTT. As protein: CASSLGANTEAFF.

The rearrangement joins TRBV7-9 to TRBJ2-3, with D possibly TRBD2 on 6 matching bases. The CDR3 sequence is 17 residues long. V was trimmed by 5 bases and J by 2 bases, leaving 20 bases between them. Germline CDR1 SEHNR, CDR2 FQNEAQ (reference sequence). The CDR3 is CASSAPRLASHTDTQYF. In DNA, the CDR3 is TGTGCCAGCAGCGCCCCCCGGCTAGCGAGCCACACAGATACGCAGTATTTT.

V is TRBV15 and J is TRBJ2-7; 7 positions match TRBD2. The CDR3 has 18 residues. After removal of 0 bases from V and 7 bases from J, the junction contained 18 bases not matched to a gene. Germline CDR1 LNHNV, CDR2 YYDKDF (reference sequence). CDR3 residues: CATSRDLGMAGADREQYF. CDR3 coding DNA: TGTGCCACCAGCAGAGATCTGGGGATGGCGGGAGCCGATAGGGAGCAGTACTTC. Together with reference TRBV15 and TRBJ2-7, the CDR3 gives the full variable domain: DAMVIQNPRYQVTQFGKPVTLSCSQTLNHNVMYWYQQKSSQAPKLLFHYYDKDFNNEADTPDNFQSRRPNTSFCFLDIRSPGLGDTAMYLCATSRDLGMAGADREQYFGPGTRLTVT.

This clone was recorded once. The rearrangement joins TRBV19 to TRBJ1-1, with TRBD1 matching over 11 bases. The junction had 7 bases not matched to a gene; V was cut back by 5 bases and J by 5 bases. Germline lookup yields CDR1 LNHDA and CDR2 SQIVND (reference sequence). The length of the CDR3 is 15 residues. Written as DNA, the CDR3 is TGTGCCAGTAGTCCCCCGGGACAGGGGGGAACTGAAGCTTTCTTT. This gives the protein CASSPPGQGGTEAFF. Using reference TRBV19 and TRBJ1-1 for the parts outside the CDR3, the full variable domain is DGGITQSPKYLFRKEGQNVTLSCEQNLNHDAMYWYRQDPGQGLRLIYYSQIVNDFQKGDIAEGYSVSREKKESFPLTVTSAQKNPTAFYLCASSPPGQGGTEAFFGQGTRLTVV.

The rearrangement uses TRBV10-3 and TRBJ1-5, with no clear D. From germline, CDR1 is ENHRY and CDR2 SYGVKD. Trimming removed 0 bases from V and 4 bases from J, with 7 bases in between. The CDR3 spans 14 residues. The CDR3 spells CAISESERNQPQHF. In DNA, the CDR3 is TGTGCCATCAGTGAGTCGGAGAGGAATCAGCCCCAGCATTTT.

This rearrangement joins TRBV10-3 to TRBJ1-2, with 7 bases aligning to TRBD1. The CDR3 covers 13 residues. In germline, CDR1 is ENHRY, CDR2 SYGVKD. V was pared by 0 bases and J by 8 bases, with 3 bases of the junction left unmatched. The CDR3: CAISESTGDGYTF. DNA of the CDR3: TGTGCCATCAGTGAGTCAACAGGGGACGGCTACACCTTC.

Note on this clone: Other DNA sequences in this specimen translate into the identical CDR3. CDR3 DNA sequence: TGCGCCAGCAGCCCGGGACTAGCGGGAGGCAGCTCCTACAATGAGCAGTTCTTC. Amino acids: CASSPGLAGGSSYNEQFF. The chain couples TRBV4-3 to TRBJ2-1, with 15 bases matching TRBD2. V was pared by 4 bases and J by 0 bases, with 4 bases of the junction left unmatched. Per germline, CDR1 LGHNA and CDR2 YSLEER. The CDR3 is 18 residues long.

This clone was picked up one time. The chain employs TRBV5-1 and TRBJ2-4, with 9 bases lining up with TRBD1. The CDR3 sequence is 18 residues long. Germline trimming cut 0 bases from V and 3 bases from J; bases unmatched to any gene: 10. Germline lookup yields CDR1 SGHRS and CDR2 YFSETQ. As DNA, the CDR3 is TGCGCCAGCAGCTTGGCGGGACAGGGTGTCGAAGTCAAAAACATTCAGTACTTC. It is translated as CASSLAGQGVEVKNIQYF.

CDR3 sequence (DNA): TGTGCCAGCAGCCTGACATTCTACGAGCAGTACTTC. Residues: CASSLTFYEQYF. V gene TRBV5-8 combines with J gene TRBJ2-7; D gene ambiguous. Deletions cut 4 bases from V and 3 bases from J, with 8 bases between. The CDR3 is 12 residues long. From germline, CDR1 is SGHTS and CDR2 YDEGEE.

This sequence joins TRBV6-5 and TRBJ2-7; 11 bases align to TRBD1. Germline CDR1 and CDR2: MNHEY and SVGAGI. V lost 2 bases and J lost 4; bases outside the gene matches: 4. This CDR3 contains 15 residues. The DNA for the CDR3 is TGTGCCAGCAGTTACCTCGGACAGGGGGCTTACGAGCAGTACTTC. This translates into CASSYLGQGAYEQYF.

V is TRBV5-1 and J is TRBJ1-1, with 7 bases aligning to TRBD1. The CDR3 is made up of 16 amino acids. With 0 bases clipped from V and 6 bases from J, the junction kept 11 bases outside the gene matches. CDR1 SGHRS and CDR2 YFSETQ come from the germline V gene. In nucleotides, the CDR3 is TGCGCCAGCAGCTTGGAACCTCAGGGGGAATACGCTGAAGCTTTCTTT. Its translation is CASSLEPQGEYAEAFF.

The chain joins TRBV4-2 to TRBJ1-2; tentative D call: TRBD1 (6 bases). The CDR3 is made up of 15 amino acids. CDR1 and CDR2 (germline): LGHNA, YNFKEQ. V lost 1 base and J 8 bases, leaving 17 bases between the germline ends. The chain's CDR3 is CASSQVSSGAEGYTF. The CDR3 nucleotides are TGTGCCAGCAGCCAAGTTTCATCAGGGGCGGAGGGCTACACCTTC.

The chain employs TRBV24-1 and TRBJ1-2, with 9 bases matching TRBD1. After removal of 8 bases from V and 1 base from J, the junction contained 4 bases not matched to a gene. The CDR3 is 14 amino acids. Looked up from germline, CDR1 is KGHDR and CDR2 is SFDVKD. CDR3 sequence: CATTGQGYNYGYTF. CDR3 DNA sequence: TGTGCCACCACGGGACAGGGCTATAACTATGGCTACACCTTC.

V and J are TRBV6-4 and TRBJ2-3, with 9 bases that match TRBD2. The CDR3 contains 15 residues. V shed 4 bases and J 0 bases; nucleotides not matched to a gene: 2. The germline V gene encodes CDR1 MRHNA and CDR2 SNTAGT. CDR3 nucleotides: TGTGCCAGCAGTGTTAGCGGGGGTAGCACAGATACGCAGTATTTT. Translation gives CASSVSGGSTDTQYF.

The V and J genes are TRBV6-5 and TRBJ2-5, with 8 bases lining up with TRBD2. This CDR3 is 15 amino acids long. The J segment lost 1 base and the V segment lost 2 bases, leaving 3 bases of the junction unmatched. Germline values: CDR1 MNHEY, CDR2 SVGAGI. CDR3 in DNA: TGTGCCAGCAGTTACCGGGCGGGGGGCCAAGAGACCCAGTACTTC. It yields the protein CASSYRAGGQETQYF.